This T cell receptor beta chain was sequenced during a study of Graves' ophthalmopathy and Graves' hyperthyroidism. As for the study in general: The study drew peripheral blood at initial diagnosis, before any treatment.

CAS ≥3, NOSPECS ≥4, moderate-to-severe activity and duration under 3 months marked donors with ophthalmopathy. Other autoimmune diseases, uncontrolled infections, pregnancy or lactation excluded patients from enrollment. The CDR3 is 14 amino acids. Germline CDR1 SGHTA, CDR2 FQGTGA. V shed 2 bases and J shed 7 bases, with 14 bases lying between them. Regarding the study as a whole: The blood repertoire also included most expanded thyroid clonotypes above 0.001 frequency.

This clonotype was counted ten times or more. Its target is unknown. Researchers took RNA transcripts and amplified TCR beta CDR3 regions from them. First-round RT-PCR with HTBI primers preceded a second-round multiplex PCR. TCRdb re-called the multiplex PCR reads with MiXCR, one entry per CDR3 protein. The sample comprises roughly 300,000 distinct CDR3 sequences, 15% to 20% of which are singletons, and 9% to 15% rests with the top ten. The chain employs TRBV7-3 and TRBJ1-2; a possible D gene is TRBD1 (5 bases). The TCR originated in an adult man with Graves' ophthalmopathy. Sequences were obtained from peripheral blood. CDR3 sequence: CASSLSGTPVGYTF. As DNA, the CDR3 is TGTGCCAGCAGCTTATCCGGGACTCCAGTTGGCTACACCTTC. Full variable domain (remainder filled in from reference TRBV7-3 and TRBJ1-2): GAGVSQTPSNKVTEKGKYVELRCDPISGHTALYWYRQSLGQGPEFLIYFQGTGAADDSGLPNDRFFAVRPEGSVSTLKIQRTERGDSAVYLCASSLSGTPVGYTFGSGTRLTVV.